What follows is one T cell receptor (beta chain) and its context. This record belongs to a study of blood T cell repertoires in COVID-19. Study-level background: Researchers got acute and convalescent COVID-19 samples from the United States, Italy and Spain. Nucleic acid was either cDNA or gDNA, and it came from T cells, B-cell-depleted T cells, or PBMCs.

Assay: immunoSEQ multiplex PCR; the TCRdb copy retains only in-frame clones and omits some. The data show approximately 210,000 clones, around nine tenths seen once. Germline V gene data show CDR1 as SGHRS and CDR2 as YFSETQ. Between the trimmed V and J ends, which lost 0 bases and 5 bases, there was a span of 14 bases. The CDR3 loop spans 15 amino acids. What was sequenced was peripheral blood. The chain employs TRBV5-1 and TRBJ2-5; TRBD2 might be the D (6 bases). The receptor was isolated from a man between 35 and 55 years old with acute or convalescent COVID-19. The CDR3 nucleotides are TGCGCCAGCAGCTTGGGGGCGCTGGGGAGGGAGACCCAGTACTTC. Translation gives CASSLGALGRETQYF.